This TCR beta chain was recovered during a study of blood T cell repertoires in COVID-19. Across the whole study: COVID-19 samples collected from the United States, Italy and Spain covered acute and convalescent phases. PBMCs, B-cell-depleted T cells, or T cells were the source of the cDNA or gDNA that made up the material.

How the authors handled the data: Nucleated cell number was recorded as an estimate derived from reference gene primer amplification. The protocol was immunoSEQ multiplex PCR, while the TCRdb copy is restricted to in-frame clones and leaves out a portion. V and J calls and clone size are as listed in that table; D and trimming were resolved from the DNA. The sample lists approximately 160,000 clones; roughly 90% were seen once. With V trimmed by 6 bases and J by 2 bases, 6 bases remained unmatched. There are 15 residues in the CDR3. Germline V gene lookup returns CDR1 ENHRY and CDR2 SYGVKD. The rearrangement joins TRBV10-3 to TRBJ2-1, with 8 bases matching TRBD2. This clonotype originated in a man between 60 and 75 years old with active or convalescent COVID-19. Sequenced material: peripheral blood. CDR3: CAISPGRGAYNEQFF. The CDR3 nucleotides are TGTGCCATCAGCCCCGGGCGGGGGGCCTACAATGAGCAGTTCTTC.